This paragraph covers one T cell receptor (beta chain) sequence. The data were taken from a study of control samples from healthy donors and cancer patients. This CDR3 region has 13 residues. CDR1 is SGHRS, CDR2 YFSETQ, per germline. V dropped 5 bases and J dropped 5 bases, with 10 bases sitting between them. This table comes from immunoSEQ multiplex PCR, and its TCRdb copy is limited to in-frame clones, with some not included. Found here are roughly 120,000 clones, 90% to 95% of them singletons; the top ten hold roughly 1.7%. Sequencing used PBMCs. The sequence was obtained from a man between 50 and 59 years old with head and neck cancer. V usage is TRBV5-1 and J usage is TRBJ2-2, with a tentative D call TRBD2 (5 bases). The CDR3 sequence is CASRLLETGELFF. The CDR3 nucleotides read TGCGCCAGCAGATTACTAGAGACCGGGGAGCTGTTTTTT. Full variable domain (missing parts from reference TRBV5-1 and TRBJ2-2): KAGVTQTPRYLIKTRGQQVTLSCSPISGHRSVSWYQQTPGQGLQFLFEYFSETQRNKGNFPGRFSGRQFSNSRSEMNVSTLELGDSALYLCASRLLETGELFFGEGSRLTVL.